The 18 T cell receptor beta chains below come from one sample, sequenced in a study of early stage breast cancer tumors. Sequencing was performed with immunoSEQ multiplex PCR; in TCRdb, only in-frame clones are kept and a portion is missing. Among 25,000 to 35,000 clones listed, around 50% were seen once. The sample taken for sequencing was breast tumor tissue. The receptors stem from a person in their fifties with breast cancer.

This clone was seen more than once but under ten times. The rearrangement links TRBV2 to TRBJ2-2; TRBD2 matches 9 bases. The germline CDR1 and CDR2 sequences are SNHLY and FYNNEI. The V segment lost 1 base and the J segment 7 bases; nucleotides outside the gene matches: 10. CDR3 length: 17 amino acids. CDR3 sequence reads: CASSEGQAGGPVGELFF. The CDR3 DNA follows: TGTGCCAGCAGTGAAGGTCAGGCGGGAGGGCCAGTCGGGGAGCTGTTTTTT.

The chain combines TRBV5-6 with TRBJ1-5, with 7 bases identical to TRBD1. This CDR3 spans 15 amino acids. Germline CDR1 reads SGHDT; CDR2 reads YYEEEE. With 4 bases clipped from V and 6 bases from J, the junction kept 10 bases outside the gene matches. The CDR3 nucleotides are TGTGCCAGCAGCCTACAGATACAGGGGAGTCAGCCCCAGCATTTT. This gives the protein CASSLQIQGSQPQHF.

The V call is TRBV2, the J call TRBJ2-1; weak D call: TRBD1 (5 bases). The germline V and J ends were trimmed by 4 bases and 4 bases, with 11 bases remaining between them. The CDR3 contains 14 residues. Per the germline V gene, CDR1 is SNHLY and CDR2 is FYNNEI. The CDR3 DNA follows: TGTGCCAGCAGTGCCAGGGTCGCGTACAATGAGCAGTTCTTC. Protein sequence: CASSARVAYNEQFF.

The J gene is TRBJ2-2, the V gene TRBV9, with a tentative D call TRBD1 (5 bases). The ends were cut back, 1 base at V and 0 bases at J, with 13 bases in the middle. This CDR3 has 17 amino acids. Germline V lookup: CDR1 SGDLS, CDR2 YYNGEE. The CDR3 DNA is TGTGCCAGCAGCGTATTCTCCTGGACAACGAACACCGGGGAGCTGTTTTTT. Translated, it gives CASSVFSWTTNTGELFF. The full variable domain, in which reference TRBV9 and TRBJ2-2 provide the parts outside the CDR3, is DSGVTQTPKHLITATGQRVTLRCSPRSGDLSVYWYQQSLDQGLQFLIQYYNGEERAKGNILERFSAQQFPDLHSELNLSSLELGDSALYFCASSVFSWTTNTGELFFGEGSRLTVL.

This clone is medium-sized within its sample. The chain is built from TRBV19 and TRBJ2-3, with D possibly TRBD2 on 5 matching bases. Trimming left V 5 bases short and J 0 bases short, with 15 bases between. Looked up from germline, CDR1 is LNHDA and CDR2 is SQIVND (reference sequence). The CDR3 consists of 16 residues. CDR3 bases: TGTGCCAGTAGTCCTCGAGGCGGGCTAAGCACAGATACGCAGTATTTT. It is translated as CASSPRGGLSTDTQYF. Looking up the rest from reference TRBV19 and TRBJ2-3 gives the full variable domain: DGGITQSPKYLFRKEGQNVTLSCEQNLNHDAMYWYRQDPGQGLRLIYYSQIVNDFQKGDIAEGYSVSREKKESFPLTVTSAQKNPTAFYLCASSPRGGLSTDTQYFGPGTRLTVL.

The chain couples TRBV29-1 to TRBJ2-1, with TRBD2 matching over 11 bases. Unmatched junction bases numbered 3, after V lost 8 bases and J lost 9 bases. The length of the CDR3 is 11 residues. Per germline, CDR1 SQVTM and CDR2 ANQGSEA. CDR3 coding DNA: TGCAGCCTGGGGACTAGCGGTGAGCAGTTCTTC. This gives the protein CSLGTSGEQFF.

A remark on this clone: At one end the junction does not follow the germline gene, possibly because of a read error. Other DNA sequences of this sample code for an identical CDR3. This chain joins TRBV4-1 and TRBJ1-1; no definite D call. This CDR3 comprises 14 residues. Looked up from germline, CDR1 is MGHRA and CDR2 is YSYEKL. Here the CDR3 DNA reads TGCGCCAGCAGCCAAGTTTGGGAAAACACTGAGGCTTTCTTT. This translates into CASSQVWENTEAFF.

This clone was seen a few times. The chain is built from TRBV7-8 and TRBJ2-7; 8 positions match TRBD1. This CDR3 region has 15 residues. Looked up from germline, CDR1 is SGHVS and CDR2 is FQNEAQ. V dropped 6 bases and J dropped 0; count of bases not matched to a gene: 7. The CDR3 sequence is CASRSRQGPSYEQYF. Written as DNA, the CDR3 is TGTGCCAGCAGATCGAGACAGGGGCCCTCCTACGAGCAGTACTTC.

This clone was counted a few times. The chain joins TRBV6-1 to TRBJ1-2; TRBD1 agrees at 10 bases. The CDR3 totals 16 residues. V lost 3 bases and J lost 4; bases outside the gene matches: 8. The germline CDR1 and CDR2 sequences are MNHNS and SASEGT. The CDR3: CASSDETGGNPYGYTF. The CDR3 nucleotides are TGTGCCAGCAGTGATGAGACAGGGGGCAATCCCTATGGCTACACCTTC.

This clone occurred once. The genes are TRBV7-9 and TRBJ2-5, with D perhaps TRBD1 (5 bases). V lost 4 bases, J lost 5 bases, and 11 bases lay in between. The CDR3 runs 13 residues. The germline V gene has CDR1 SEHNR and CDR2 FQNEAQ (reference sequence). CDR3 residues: CASSYQGGETQYF. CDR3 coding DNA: TGTGCCAGCAGCTACCAGGGTGGGGAGACCCAGTACTTC.

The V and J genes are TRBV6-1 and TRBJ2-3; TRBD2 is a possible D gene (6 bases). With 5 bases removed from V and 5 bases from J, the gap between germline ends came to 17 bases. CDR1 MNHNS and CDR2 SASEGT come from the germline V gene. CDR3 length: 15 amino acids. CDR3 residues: CASSTLGSGIDTQYF. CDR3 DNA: TGTGCCAGCAGTACTCTCGGGAGTGGTATAGATACGCAGTATTTT.

CDR3 sequence (DNA): TGTGCCAGCAGCGCGGAACTAGCGGGAGGCGGCGGGGAGCTGTTTTTT. Protein sequence: CASSAELAGGGGELFF. This sequence joins TRBV5-6 and TRBJ2-2; 12 bases are shared with TRBD2. CDR3 length: 16 residues. CDR1 is SGHDT and CDR2 is YYEEEE in the germline V gene. J gave up 7 bases and V 4 bases, and 8 bases lay outside the gene matches.

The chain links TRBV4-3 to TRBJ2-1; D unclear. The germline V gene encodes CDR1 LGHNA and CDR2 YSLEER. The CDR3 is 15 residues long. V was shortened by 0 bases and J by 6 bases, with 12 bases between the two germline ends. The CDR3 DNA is TGCGCCAGCAGCCAAGACGGTAACAGACTCAATGAGCAGTTCTTC. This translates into CASSQDGNRLNEQFF.

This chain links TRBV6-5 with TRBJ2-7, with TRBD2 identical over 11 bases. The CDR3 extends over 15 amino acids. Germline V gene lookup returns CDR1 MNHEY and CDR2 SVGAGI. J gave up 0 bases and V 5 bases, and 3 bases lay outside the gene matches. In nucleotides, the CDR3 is TGTGCCAGCAGTACCGGGACTAGCGGCTCCTACGAGCAGTACTTC. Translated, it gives CASSTGTSGSYEQYF.

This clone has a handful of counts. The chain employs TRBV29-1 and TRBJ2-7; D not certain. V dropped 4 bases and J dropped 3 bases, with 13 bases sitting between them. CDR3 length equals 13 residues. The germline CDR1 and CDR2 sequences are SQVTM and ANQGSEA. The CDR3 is CSVGGLEIYEQYF. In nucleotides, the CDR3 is TGCAGCGTTGGAGGCTTGGAGATCTACGAGCAGTACTTC.

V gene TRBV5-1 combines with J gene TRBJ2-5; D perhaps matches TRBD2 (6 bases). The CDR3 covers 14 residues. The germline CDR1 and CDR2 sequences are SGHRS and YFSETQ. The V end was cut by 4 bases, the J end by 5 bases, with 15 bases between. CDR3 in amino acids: CASSGGTLGETQYF. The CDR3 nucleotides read TGCGCCAGCAGCGGGGGGACCCTGGGGGAGACCCAGTACTTC.

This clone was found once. The CDR3 DNA follows: TGCAGCGTTGATTCTCCCGGCGAAGCTTTCTTT. This sequence encodes CSVDSPGEAFF. The chain combines TRBV29-1 with TRBJ1-1; unclear D gene. Germline CDR1 is SQVTM and CDR2 is ANQGSEA. V was cut by 3 bases and J by 8 bases, with 10 bases left in between. The CDR3 is 11 residues long.

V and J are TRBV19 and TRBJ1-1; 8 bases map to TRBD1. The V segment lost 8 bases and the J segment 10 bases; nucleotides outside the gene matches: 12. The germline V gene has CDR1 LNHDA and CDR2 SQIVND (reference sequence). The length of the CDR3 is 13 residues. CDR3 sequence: CASATGGKARAFF. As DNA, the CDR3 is TGTGCCAGTGCCACAGGGGGAAAGGCGCGAGCTTTCTTT.